This TCR beta chain appears in the sequencing data of a study of cytomegalovirus exposure and HLA in healthy donors. The primer mix had 60 Vbeta and 13 Jbeta primers. The repertoire was sequenced with immunoSEQ multiplex PCR; TCRdb's copy has only in-frame clones and lacks some. Of about 200,000 clones listed, 60% to 80% are singletons. Study-level findings and limits: Near-uniform donor sequencing depth was presumed by presence/absence analyses.

The CDR3 covers 15 residues. CDR1 MNHEY and CDR2 SVGAGI come from the germline V gene. V was pared by 0 bases and J by 7 bases, with 13 bases between. Comment on this clone: Antigen specificity is unknown.

Sequenced: PBMCs. The rearrangement uses TRBV6-5 and TRBJ2-1; D not certain. The receptor's source is a male donor in good health and CMV-seronegative. The CDR3 coding sequence is TGTGCCAGCAGTTACTCGAGACGGGTTGGAAATGAGCAGTTCTTC. The encoded protein is CASSYSRRVGNEQFF.